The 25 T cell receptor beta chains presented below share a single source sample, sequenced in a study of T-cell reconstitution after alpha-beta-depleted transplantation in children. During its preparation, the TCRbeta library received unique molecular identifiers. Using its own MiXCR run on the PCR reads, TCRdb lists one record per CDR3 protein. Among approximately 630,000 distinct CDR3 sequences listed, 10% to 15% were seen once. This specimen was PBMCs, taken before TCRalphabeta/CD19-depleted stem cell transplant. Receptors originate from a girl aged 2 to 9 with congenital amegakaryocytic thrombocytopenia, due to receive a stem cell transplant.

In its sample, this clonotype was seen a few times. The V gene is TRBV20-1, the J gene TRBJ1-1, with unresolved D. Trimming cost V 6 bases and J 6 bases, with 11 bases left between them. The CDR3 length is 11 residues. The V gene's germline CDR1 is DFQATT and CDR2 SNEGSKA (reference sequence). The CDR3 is CSAPGEAEAFF. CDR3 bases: TGCAGTGCCCCCGGGGAAGCTGAAGCTTTCTTT.

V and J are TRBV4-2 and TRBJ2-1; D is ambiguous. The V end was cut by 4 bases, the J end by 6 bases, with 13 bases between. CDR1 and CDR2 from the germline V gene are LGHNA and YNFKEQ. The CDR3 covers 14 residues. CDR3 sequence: CASSPPRSSNEQFF. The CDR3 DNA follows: TGTGCCAGCAGCCCACCTAGGAGTAGCAATGAGCAGTTCTTC.

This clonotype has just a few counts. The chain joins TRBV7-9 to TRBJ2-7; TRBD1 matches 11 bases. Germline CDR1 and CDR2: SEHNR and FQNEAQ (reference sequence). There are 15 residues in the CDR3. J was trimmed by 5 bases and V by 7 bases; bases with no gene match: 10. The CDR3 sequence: CASTSNRDRGDEQYF. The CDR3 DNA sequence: TGTGCCAGCACCTCCAACCGGGACAGGGGGGACGAGCAGTACTTC.

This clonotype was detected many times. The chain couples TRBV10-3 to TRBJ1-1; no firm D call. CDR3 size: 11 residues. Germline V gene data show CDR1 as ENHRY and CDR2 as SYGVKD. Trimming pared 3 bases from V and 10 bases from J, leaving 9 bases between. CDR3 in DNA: TGTGCCATCAGTGACCGGCTTAGAGCTTTCTTT. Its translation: CAISDRLRAFF.

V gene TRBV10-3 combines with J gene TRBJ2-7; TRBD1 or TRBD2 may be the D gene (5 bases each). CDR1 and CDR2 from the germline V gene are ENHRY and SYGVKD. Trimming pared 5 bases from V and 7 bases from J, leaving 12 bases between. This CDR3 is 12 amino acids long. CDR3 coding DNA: TGTGCCATCAGTCCCGGGACGAGGGAGCAGTACTTC. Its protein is CAISPGTREQYF.

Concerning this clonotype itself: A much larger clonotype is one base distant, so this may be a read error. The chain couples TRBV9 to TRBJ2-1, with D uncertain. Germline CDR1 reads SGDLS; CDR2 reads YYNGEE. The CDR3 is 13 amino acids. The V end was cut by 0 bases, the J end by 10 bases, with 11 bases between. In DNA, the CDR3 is TGTGCCAGCAGCGTAGTGAGCTTCTGGGAGCAGTTCTTC. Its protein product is CASSVVSFWEQFF.

CDR3 DNA sequence: TGCAGTGCTAGCGGGACTAGCGGGAGGGCGGGACCCTACGAGCAGTACTTC. Translating gives CSASGTSGRAGPYEQYF. The chain links TRBV20-1 to TRBJ2-7; 16 positions match TRBD2. Germline values: CDR1 DFQATT, CDR2 SNEGSKA (reference sequence). The junction had 7 bases not matched to a gene; V was cut back by 3 bases and J by 2 bases. CDR3 length equals 17 residues.

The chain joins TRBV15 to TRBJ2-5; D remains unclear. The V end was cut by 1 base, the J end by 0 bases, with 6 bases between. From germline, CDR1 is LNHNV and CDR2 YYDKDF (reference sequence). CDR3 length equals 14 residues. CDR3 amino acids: CATSRAAYQETQYF. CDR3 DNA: TGTGCCACCAGCAGAGCTGCGTACCAAGAGACCCAGTACTTC. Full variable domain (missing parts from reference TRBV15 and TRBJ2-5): DAMVIQNPRYQVTQFGKPVTLSCSQTLNHNVMYWYQQKSSQAPKLLFHYYDKDFNNEADTPDNFQSRRPNTSFCFLDIRSPGLGDTAMYLCATSRAAYQETQYFGPGTRLLVL.

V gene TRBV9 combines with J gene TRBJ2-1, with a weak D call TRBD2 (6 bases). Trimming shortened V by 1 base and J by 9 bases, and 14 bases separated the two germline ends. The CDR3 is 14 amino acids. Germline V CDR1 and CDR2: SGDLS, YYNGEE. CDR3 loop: CASSVYSGRGEQFF. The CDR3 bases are TGTGCCAGCAGCGTATACTCGGGGCGGGGTGAGCAGTTCTTC.

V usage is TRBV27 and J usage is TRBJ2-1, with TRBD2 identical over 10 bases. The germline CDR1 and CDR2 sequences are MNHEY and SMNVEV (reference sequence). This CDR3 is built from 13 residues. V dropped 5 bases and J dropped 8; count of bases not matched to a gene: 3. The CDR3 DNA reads TGTGCCAGCAGTGAGCGGGAGGGCTATGAGCAGTTCTTC. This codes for CASSEREGYEQFF.

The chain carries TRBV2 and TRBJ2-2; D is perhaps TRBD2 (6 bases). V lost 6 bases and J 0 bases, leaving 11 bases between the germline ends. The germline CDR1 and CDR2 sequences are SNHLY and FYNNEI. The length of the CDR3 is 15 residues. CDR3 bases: TGTGCCAGCAGGGTAGCGGAAACGAACACCGGGGAGCTGTTTTTT. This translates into CASRVAETNTGELFF.

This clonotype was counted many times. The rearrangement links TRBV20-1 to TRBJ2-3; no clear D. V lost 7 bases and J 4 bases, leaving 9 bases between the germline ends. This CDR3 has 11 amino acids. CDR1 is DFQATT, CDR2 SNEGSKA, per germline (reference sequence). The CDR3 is CSVTVADTQYF. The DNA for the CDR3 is TGCAGTGTCACGGTGGCAGATACGCAGTATTTT.

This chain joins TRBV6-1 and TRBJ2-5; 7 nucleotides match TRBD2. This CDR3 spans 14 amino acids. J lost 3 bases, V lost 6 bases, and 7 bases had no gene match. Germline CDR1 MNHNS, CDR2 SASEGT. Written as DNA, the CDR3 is TGTGCCAGCAGGAGTATGGCGGGAGAAGAGACCCAGTACTTC. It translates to CASRSMAGEETQYF.

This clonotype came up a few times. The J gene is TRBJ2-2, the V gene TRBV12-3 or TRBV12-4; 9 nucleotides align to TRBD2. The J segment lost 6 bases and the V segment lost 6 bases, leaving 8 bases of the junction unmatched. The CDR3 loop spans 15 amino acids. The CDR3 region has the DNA TGTGCCAGCAGGATGAACAGCGGGAGGTCCGGGGAGCTGTTTTTT. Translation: CASRMNSGRSGELFF.

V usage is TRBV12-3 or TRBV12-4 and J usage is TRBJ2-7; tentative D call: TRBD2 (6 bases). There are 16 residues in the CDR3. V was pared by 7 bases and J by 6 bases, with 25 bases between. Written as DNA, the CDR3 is TGTGCCAGCACCAATAGATTCCCGACCACTAGCAGCGAGCAGTACTTC. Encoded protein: CASTNRFPTTSSEQYF.

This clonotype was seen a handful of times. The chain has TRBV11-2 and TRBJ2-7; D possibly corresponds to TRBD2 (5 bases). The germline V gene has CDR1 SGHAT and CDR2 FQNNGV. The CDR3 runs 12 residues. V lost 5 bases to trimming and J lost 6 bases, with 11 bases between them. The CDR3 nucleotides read TGTGCCAGCAGCGAAACTAGTGGCGAGCAGTACTTC. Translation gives CASSETSGEQYF.

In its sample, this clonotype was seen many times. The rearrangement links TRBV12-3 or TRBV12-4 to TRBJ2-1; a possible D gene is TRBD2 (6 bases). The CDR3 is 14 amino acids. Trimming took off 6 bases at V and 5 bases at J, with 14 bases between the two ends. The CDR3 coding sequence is TGTGCCAGCAGCGGGGGAGCGTTGGACAATGAGCAGTTCTTC. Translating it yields CASSGGALDNEQFF.

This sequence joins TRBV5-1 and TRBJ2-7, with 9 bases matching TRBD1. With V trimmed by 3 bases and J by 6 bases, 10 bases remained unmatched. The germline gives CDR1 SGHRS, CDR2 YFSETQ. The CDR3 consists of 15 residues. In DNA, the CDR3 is TGCGCCAGCAGCTCGCCCCCGGGACAGGGTCTCGAGCAGTACTTC. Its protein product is CASSSPPGQGLEQYF.

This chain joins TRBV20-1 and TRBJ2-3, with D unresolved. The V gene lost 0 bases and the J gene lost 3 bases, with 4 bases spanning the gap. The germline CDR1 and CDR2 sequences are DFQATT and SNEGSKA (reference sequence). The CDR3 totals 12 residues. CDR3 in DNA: TGCAGTGCTAGAGAGACAACAGATACGCAGTATTTT. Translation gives CSARETTDTQYF.

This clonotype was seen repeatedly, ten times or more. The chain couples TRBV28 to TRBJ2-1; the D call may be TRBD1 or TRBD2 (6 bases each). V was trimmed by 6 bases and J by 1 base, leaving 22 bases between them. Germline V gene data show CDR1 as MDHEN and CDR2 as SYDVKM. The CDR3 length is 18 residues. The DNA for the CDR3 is TGTGCCAGCAGCACCCTGGTCTCGGGGGCAGAATCCTACAATGAGCAGTTCTTC. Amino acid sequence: CASSTLVSGAESYNEQFF. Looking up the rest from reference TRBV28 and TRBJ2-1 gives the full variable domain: DVKVTQSSRYLVKRTGEKVFLECVQDMDHENMFWYRQDPGLGLRLIYFSYDVKMKEKGDIPEGYSVSREKKERFSLILESASTNQTSMYLCASSTLVSGAESYNEQFFGPGTRLTVL.

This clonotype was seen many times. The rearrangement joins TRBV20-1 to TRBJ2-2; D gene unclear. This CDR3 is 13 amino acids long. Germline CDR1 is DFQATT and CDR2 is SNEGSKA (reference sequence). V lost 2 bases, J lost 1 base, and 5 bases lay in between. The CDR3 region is CSARSLNTGELFF. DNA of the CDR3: TGCAGTGCTAGATCCCTGAACACCGGGGAGCTGTTTTTT.

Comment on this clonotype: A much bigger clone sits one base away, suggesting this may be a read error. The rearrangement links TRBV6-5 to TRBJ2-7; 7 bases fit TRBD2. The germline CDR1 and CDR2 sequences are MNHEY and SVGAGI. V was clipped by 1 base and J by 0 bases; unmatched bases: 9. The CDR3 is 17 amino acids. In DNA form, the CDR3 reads TGTGCCAGCAGTTACTGGCTAGCGGAGGATTCCTCCTACGAGCAGTACTTC. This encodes CASSYWLAEDSSYEQYF.

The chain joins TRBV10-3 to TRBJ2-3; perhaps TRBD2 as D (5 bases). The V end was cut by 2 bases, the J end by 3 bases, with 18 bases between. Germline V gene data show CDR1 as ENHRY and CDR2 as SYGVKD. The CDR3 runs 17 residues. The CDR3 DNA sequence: TGTGCCATCAGTGAGACGGAGGATGGCTATACGACAGATACGCAGTATTTT. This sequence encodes CAISETEDGYTTDTQYF.

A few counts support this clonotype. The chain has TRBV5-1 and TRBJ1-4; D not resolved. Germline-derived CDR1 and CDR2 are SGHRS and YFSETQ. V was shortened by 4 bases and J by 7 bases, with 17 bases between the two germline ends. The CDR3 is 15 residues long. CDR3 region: CASSLPGSGSEKLFF. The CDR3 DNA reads TGCGCCAGCAGCCTGCCCGGTTCGGGCAGTGAAAAACTGTTTTTT.

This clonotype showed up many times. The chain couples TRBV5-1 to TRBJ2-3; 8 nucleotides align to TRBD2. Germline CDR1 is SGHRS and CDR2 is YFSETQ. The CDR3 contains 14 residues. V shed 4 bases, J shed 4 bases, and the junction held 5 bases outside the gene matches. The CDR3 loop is CASSPLAVPDTQYF. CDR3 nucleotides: TGCGCCAGCAGCCCACTAGCGGTCCCAGATACGCAGTATTTT.